This T cell receptor (beta chain) comes out of a study of T cell responses to AZD1222 COVID-19 vaccine. Study-wide findings and caveats: Vaccine-associated CD4 TCRs ranged over spike, dominating at 160-218 and 743-854. Recipients of two AZD1222 doses showed rising Spike-specific TCR breadth and depth.

To note about this clone: The antigen remains unidentified.

The assay was immunoSEQ multiplex PCR, and TCRdb's table has in-frame clones only and misses some. The sample yields roughly 100,000 clones, roughly 86% seen once. The sequence was collected from an adult who received the AZD1222 COVID-19 vaccine. The sequences come from peripheral blood, collected 28 days after the second AZD1222 dose.

In DNA form, the CDR3 reads TGTGCCAGCAGCTTTGGGGAGGGGGCCTACAATGAGCAGTTCTTC. Translating it yields CASSFGEGAYNEQFF. V is TRBV7-9 and J is TRBJ2-1; D may be TRBD2 (7 bases). The V end was cut by 3 bases, the J end by 2 bases, with 11 bases between. Looked up from germline, CDR1 is SEHNR and CDR2 is FQNEAQ (reference sequence). The CDR3 consists of 15 residues.